The 28 T cell receptor beta chains listed next were all sequenced from one sample in a study of shared clonotypes between healthy human individuals (dated by TCRdb to about 2020). CD8 naive samples were obtained by positive selection for CCR7 among CD45RO-negative cells, yielding a CD45RA+CCR7+ population from which TemRA cells were excluded. Libraries were constructed by the immunoSEQ multiplex PCR assay. Imported from immuneACCESS, the table was reduced by TCRdb to in-frame sequences with V and J called. These copies leave out some clones; in studies compared against another copy, an unresolved V gene accounts for under half, and the cause of the remainder is not known. The sample contains 2 million to 2.5 million clones, around 96% of them found a single time. The top ten hold 0.85% to 1.3% of the sample. Input material: naive CD8+ T cells sorted from blood. The cell subset or site label of this sample denotes: CD45RA+CCR7+. These receptors were collected from a man younger than 30 in good health.

The chain carries TRBV4-1 and TRBJ2-5, with 10 bases fitting TRBD1. This CDR3 spans 20 amino acids. Trimming at V came to 0 bases and at J to 1 base, leaving 14 bases not matched to a gene. The V gene's germline CDR1 is MGHRA and CDR2 YSYEKL. The CDR3 region is CASSQELPGQGIGAQETQYF. CDR3 nucleotide sequence: TGCGCCAGCAGCCAAGAACTACCGGGACAGGGGATAGGGGCCCAAGAGACCCAGTACTTC.

The chain employs TRBV18 and TRBJ1-2; D unclear. This CDR3 spans 12 amino acids. The germline V and J ends were trimmed by 2 bases and 6 bases, with 7 bases remaining between them. Germline loops: CDR1 KGHSH, CDR2 LQKENI. The CDR3 coding sequence is TGTGCCAGCTCACCAGGAGGGAATGGCTACACCTTC. Translation: CASSPGGNGYTF.

The V call is TRBV4-3, the J call TRBJ2-1, with D perhaps TRBD1 (6 bases). The CDR3 runs 15 residues. The V gene's germline CDR1 is LGHNA and CDR2 YSLEER. Trimming shortened V by 0 bases and J by 3 bases, and 9 bases separated the two germline ends. CDR3 DNA sequence: TGCGCCAGCAGCCAAGAACCCAGGGGCTACAATGAGCAGTTCTTC. Its translation: CASSQEPRGYNEQFF.

This rearrangement joins TRBV5-1 to TRBJ2-2; D possibly corresponds to TRBD2 (5 bases). CDR3 length: 16 amino acids. Germline CDR1 and CDR2: SGHRS and YFSETQ. Between the trimmed V and J ends, which lost 7 bases and 0 bases, there was a span of 16 bases. The CDR3 loop is CASRGSGISNTGELFF. Here the CDR3 DNA reads TGCGCCAGCCGAGGATCGGGGATTTCGAACACCGGGGAGCTGTTTTTT.

This chain joins TRBV5-4 and TRBJ1-4; a possible D gene is TRBD1 (5 bases). CDR3 size: 14 residues. The V gene's germline CDR1 is SGHNT and CDR2 YYREEE (reference sequence). The V gene lost 7 bases and the J gene lost 7 bases, with 17 bases spanning the gap. CDR3 sequence reads: CASSQTNGAEKLFF. The CDR3 DNA follows: TGTGCCAGCTCCCAGACCAACGGGGCTGAAAAACTGTTTTTT.

V usage is TRBV19 and J usage is TRBJ1-5; no clear D gene. The ends were cut back, 0 bases at V and 7 bases at J, with 10 bases in the middle. Per germline, CDR1 LNHDA and CDR2 SQIVND (reference sequence). This CDR3 is 14 amino acids long. The CDR3: CASSIDSEEQPQHF. In DNA, the CDR3 is TGTGCCAGTAGTATAGATAGTGAGGAGCAGCCCCAGCATTTT.

The J gene is TRBJ2-2, the V gene TRBV7-9, with 8 bases fitting TRBD1. The germline CDR1 and CDR2 sequences are SEHNR and FQNEAQ (reference sequence). The CDR3 is 16 residues long. With 6 bases clipped from V and 5 bases from J, the junction kept 11 bases outside the gene matches. The CDR3 DNA sequence: TGTGCCAGCAGACCCCCGCCGGGACAGGCAACCGGGGAGCTGTTTTTT. This encodes CASRPPPGQATGELFF.

The genes are TRBV11-2 and TRBJ2-3; D gene ambiguous. This CDR3 has 12 residues. The V and J ends lost 5 bases and 2 bases respectively, with 5 bases between them. Germline loops: CDR1 SGHAT, CDR2 FQNNGV. CDR3 DNA: TGTGCCAGCAGCGAGTTCACAGATACGCAGTATTTT. Protein sequence: CASSEFTDTQYF.

This sequence joins TRBV10-1 and TRBJ2-5; D is possibly TRBD2 (6 bases). Germline V gene data show CDR1 as WNHNN and CDR2 as SYGVQD (reference sequence). The CDR3 totals 17 residues. The V gene lost 6 bases and the J gene lost 2 bases, with 22 bases spanning the gap. Here the CDR3 DNA reads TGCGCCAGCAGCGGCAGCGGAGGGCCCGGGGCACAAGAGACCCAGTACTTC. Its protein product is CASSGSGGPGAQETQYF.

The chain employs TRBV30 and TRBJ2-7, with no clear D. CDR1 and CDR2 from the germline V gene are GTSNPN and SVGIG (reference sequence). The ends were cut back, 0 bases at V and 7 bases at J, with 13 bases in the middle. There are 13 residues in the CDR3. CDR3 residues: CAWSVLAGWEQYF. The CDR3 DNA is TGTGCCTGGAGTGTACTGGCTGGCTGGGAGCAGTACTTC.

Only one count was recorded for this clone. The gene calls are TRBV4-1 and TRBJ2-1; perhaps TRBD2 as D (6 bases). V was trimmed by 0 bases and J by 0 bases, leaving 9 bases between them. CDR1 is MGHRA and CDR2 is YSYEKL in the germline V gene. There are 16 residues in the CDR3. CDR3: CASSQERGTSYNEQFF. The CDR3 nucleotides read TGCGCCAGCAGCCAAGAACGGGGGACCTCCTACAATGAGCAGTTCTTC.

This sequence joins TRBV21-1 and TRBJ2-7. TRBV21-1 is reported as a pseudogene. The CDR3 extends over 13 amino acids. CDR3 sequence: CASSTATRYEQYF. In nucleotides, the CDR3 is TGTGCCAGCAGCACGGCCACAAGATACGAGCAGTACTTC.

The rearrangement links TRBV30 to TRBJ2-7; D tentatively reads TRBD1 or TRBD2 (5 bases each). The germline CDR1 and CDR2 sequences are GTSNPN and SVGIG (reference sequence). V lost 2 bases and J lost 2, with 19 bases in between. This CDR3 has 16 residues. The CDR3 protein is CAWSPRAGDLTYEQYF. Written as DNA, the CDR3 is TGTGCCTGGAGTCCCAGAGCCGGGGACCTAACCTACGAGCAGTACTTC.

This chain connects TRBV9 to TRBJ2-7; 8 nucleotides line up with TRBD1. Germline CDR1 is SGDLS and CDR2 is YYNGEE. The CDR3 sequence is 13 residues long. The V gene end was trimmed by 3 bases and the J gene end by 5 bases; junction bases not matched to a gene: 4. CDR3 residues: CASSETGADEQYF. CDR3 in DNA: TGTGCCAGCAGCGAGACAGGGGCCGACGAGCAGTACTTC.

J is TRBJ1-3 and V is TRBV10-2; possibly TRBD1 for D (5 bases). The CDR3 is made up of 16 amino acids. Trimming stripped 0 bases from V and 2 bases from J, with 11 bases between. From germline, CDR1 is WSHSY and CDR2 SAAADI. The CDR3: CASSESTEGTGNTIYF. The CDR3 DNA follows: TGCGCCAGCAGTGAGTCGACGGAGGGGACTGGAAACACCATATATTTT.

The gene calls are TRBV27 and TRBJ2-7; the D call may be TRBD1 or TRBD2 (5 bases each). Trimming took 2 bases from V and 4 from J, leaving 18 bases between them. Germline CDR1 is MNHEY and CDR2 is SMNVEV (reference sequence). This CDR3 has 16 amino acids. The chain's CDR3 is CASSLAGGQRRYEQYF. The DNA of the CDR3 is TGTGCCAGCAGTTTAGCCGGAGGACAAAGGAGATACGAGCAGTACTTC.

The V gene is TRBV6-4, the J gene TRBJ1-5; D is unclear. The V end lost 4 bases, the J end lost 4 bases, and 17 bases lay between the germline ends. CDR1 MRHNA and CDR2 SNTAGT come from the germline V gene. The CDR3 extends over 16 amino acids. CDR3 in DNA: TGTGCCAGCAGTGGCTACTACAGAGAACTGAATCAGCCCCAGCATTTT. This sequence encodes CASSGYYRELNQPQHF.

The chain links TRBV9 to TRBJ1-2, with D possibly matching TRBD1 (5 bases). Trimming shortened V by 4 bases and J by 2 bases, and 12 bases separated the two germline ends. Germline V gene data show CDR1 as SGDLS and CDR2 as YYNGEE. The CDR3 runs 14 residues. CDR3 sequence: CASSPEGDNYGYTF. DNA for the CDR3: TGTGCCAGCAGCCCCGAAGGGGACAACTATGGCTACACCTTC.

In its sample, this clone was seen once. This chain joins TRBV5-6 and TRBJ2-7, with D unclear. Trimming removed 0 bases at V and 2 bases at J, with 12 bases between. The germline V gene encodes CDR1 SGHDT and CDR2 YYEEEE. The CDR3 runs to 15 residues. CDR3 in DNA: TGTGCCAGCAGCTTGGCGGCGGCGTTACCCTACGAGCAGTACTTC. It is translated as CASSLAAALPYEQYF.

This rearrangement joins TRBV4-1 to TRBJ2-7; tentative D call: TRBD2 (7 bases). The V gene lost 4 bases and the J gene lost 2 bases, with 12 bases spanning the gap. The V gene's germline CDR1 is MGHRA and CDR2 YSYEKL. The CDR3 runs 14 residues. The DNA of the CDR3 is TGCGCCAGCAGCCCCTTAGGGGGGGCCTACGAGCAGTACTTC. Amino acids: CASSPLGGAYEQYF.

This chain links TRBV2 with TRBJ1-5; D is undetermined. Germline loops: CDR1 SNHLY, CDR2 FYNNEI. The V end was cut by 7 bases, the J end by 9 bases, with 10 bases between. The CDR3 is 11 residues long. The CDR3 DNA is TGTGCCAGCACCCGGAGCGGGCCCCAGCATTTT. Translation: CASTRSGPQHF. The variable domain in full, with the rest retrieved from reference TRBV2 and TRBJ1-5, is EPEVTQTPSHQVTQMGQEVILRCVPISNHLYFYWYRQILGQKVEFLVSFYNNEISEKSEIFDDQFSVERPDGSNFTLKIRSTKLEDSAMYFCASTRSGPQHFGDGTRLSIL.

This sequence joins TRBV28 and TRBJ1-2; no definite D call. In germline, CDR1 is MDHEN, CDR2 SYDVKM. CDR3 size: 13 residues. V shed 5 bases and J shed 4 bases, with 11 bases lying between them. This CDR3 is CASSLQEGYGYTF. CDR3 DNA sequence: TGTGCCAGCAGTCTTCAGGAGGGCTATGGCTACACCTTC.

CDR3 region: CASSLFWREASDTQYF. CDR3 DNA: TGTGCCAGCAGCTTATTTTGGCGGGAGGCTTCAGATACGCAGTATTTT. This rearrangement joins TRBV11-3 to TRBJ2-3; 8 bases are a match to TRBD2. The germline gives CDR1 SGHNT, CDR2 YENEEA. Trimming cost V 2 bases and J 4 bases; bases outside gene matches: 8. CDR3 length: 16 residues.

The CDR3 region has the DNA TGTGCCAGCAGCTTGGTTGAGGAGCAAGAGACCCAGTACTTC. Translated: CASSLVEEQETQYF. J is TRBJ2-5 and V is TRBV5-6; D is uncertain. The germline V gene encodes CDR1 SGHDT and CDR2 YYEEEE. This CDR3 has 14 amino acids. V lost 0 bases and J 2 bases, leaving 8 bases between the germline ends.

The chain employs TRBV27 and TRBJ2-7; D remains ambiguous. Germline V gene data show CDR1 as MNHEY and CDR2 as SMNVEV (reference sequence). Trimming shortened V by 6 bases and J by 2 bases, and 14 bases separated the two germline ends. The CDR3 consists of 14 residues. The CDR3 sequence is CASSSLHGTYEQYF. In DNA, the CDR3 is TGTGCCAGCAGCTCCTTACACGGAACCTACGAGCAGTACTTC.

In the case of this clone: Other nucleotide sequences from this sample produce the same CDR3. The chain has TRBV5-6 and TRBJ1-5, with 7 bases lining up with TRBD1. This CDR3 has 13 residues. The V and J ends lost 5 bases and 4 bases, in that order; junction bases with no gene match: 3. CDR1 is SGHDT and CDR2 is YYEEEE in the germline V gene. DNA of the CDR3: TGTGCCAGCAGTCTACAGGGGAATCAGCCCCAGCATTTT. Its translation is CASSLQGNQPQHF.

This clone was recorded once. Additional DNA sequences in this sample encode the identical CDR3. This chain connects TRBV7-9 to TRBJ1-2, with D perhaps TRBD1 (5 bases). This CDR3 has 13 amino acids. Germline V lookup: CDR1 SEHNR, CDR2 FQNEAQ (reference sequence). V dropped 3 bases and J dropped 4 bases, with 9 bases sitting between them. The CDR3 sequence is CASSFEGFYGYTF. CDR3 nucleotide sequence: TGTGCCAGCAGCTTTGAGGGGTTCTATGGCTACACCTTC.

The genes are TRBV30 and TRBJ2-7, with a possible D match to TRBD1 (5 bases). V was clipped by 0 bases and J by 3 bases, with 9 bases between them. The CDR3 extends over 13 amino acids. Germline V gives CDR1 GTSNPN, CDR2 SVGIG (reference sequence). CDR3 amino acids: CAWSVGHNYEQYF. CDR3 sequence (DNA): TGTGCCTGGAGTGTAGGACATAACTACGAGCAGTACTTC.